A single sample is the source of the 29 T cell receptor beta chains below, sequenced in a study of immune evolution from preneoplasia to lung adenocarcinoma. Here immunoSEQ multiplex PCR was the method, and the copy in TCRdb shows in-frame clones only, minus some. The sample consists of around 5,000 clones, about 80% of them appearing once. Sequencing was carried out using FFPE minimally invasive lung adenocarcinoma tissue. The origin of the receptors is a person aged 65-85 years with lung adenocarcinoma.

This rearrangement joins TRBV19 to TRBJ2-1; 10 nucleotides line up with TRBD2. The CDR3 has 17 amino acids. The trim removed 3 bases at V and 7 bases at J, leaving 12 bases unmatched. Germline V gene data show CDR1 as LNHDA and CDR2 as SQIVND (reference sequence). CDR3 DNA sequence: TGTGCCAGTAGTATTGCTAGCGGGAGTATCGGCATTAATGAGCAGTTCTTC. Protein sequence: CASSIASGSIGINEQFF.

The chain uses TRBV7-9 and TRBJ2-3, with D hard to call. The CDR3 covers 14 residues. CDR1 is SEHNR and CDR2 is FQNEAQ in the germline V gene (reference sequence). Trimming removed 4 bases at V and 4 bases at J, with 12 bases between. CDR3 bases: TGTGCCAGCAGCTATCGCATGAATGCAGATACGCAGTATTTT. It specifies CASSYRMNADTQYF. Complete variable domain (other parts from reference TRBV7-9 and TRBJ2-3): DTGVSQNPRHKITKRGQNVTFRCDPISEHNRLYWYRQTLGQGPEFLTYFQNEAQLEKSRLLSDRFSAERPKGSFSTLEIQRTEQGDSAMYLCASSYRMNADTQYFGPGTRLTVL.

CDR3 in amino acids: CSAGPGTYEQYF. Here the CDR3 DNA reads TGCAGCGCCGGACCGGGGACCTACGAGCAGTACTTC. The chain uses TRBV29-1 and TRBJ2-7, with D tentatively TRBD2 (5 bases). Deletions cut 7 bases from V and 2 bases from J, with 12 bases between. CDR1 and CDR2 from the germline V gene are SQVTM and ANQGSEA. CDR3 length equals 12 residues.

The J gene is TRBJ2-5, the V gene TRBV9, with D hard to call. The CDR3 has 14 residues. Trimming cost V 4 bases and J 5 bases, with 15 bases left between them. In germline, CDR1 is SGDLS, CDR2 YYNGEE. CDR3 nucleotides: TGTGCCAGCAGCCCAAATTGGGGTTTGGAGACCCAGTACTTC. This encodes CASSPNWGLETQYF.

The chain recombines TRBV28 with TRBJ2-5; D may be TRBD1 (6 bases). With 6 bases removed from V and 4 bases from J, the gap between germline ends came to 15 bases. The V gene's germline CDR1 is MDHEN and CDR2 SYDVKM. The CDR3 extends over 14 amino acids. The DNA for the CDR3 is TGTGCCAGCAGACCCAACAGGGTGGGAGAGACCCAGTACTTC. As protein: CASRPNRVGETQYF.

This rearrangement joins TRBV29-1 to TRBJ2-5, with D perhaps given as TRBD1 or TRBD2 (7 bases each). Trimming took off 7 bases at V and 5 bases at J, with 17 bases between the two ends. The CDR3 is 13 amino acids. The germline V gene encodes CDR1 SQVTM and CDR2 ANQGSEA. The CDR3, as DNA: TGCAGCGCCCAGGGGGGGGTTGGTGAGACCCAGTACTTC. Translation: CSAQGGVGETQYF.

The CDR3 loop is CSVDLVSDTQYF. The CDR3 coding sequence is TGCAGCGTTGACCTAGTATCCGATACGCAGTATTTT. The V gene is TRBV29-1, the J gene TRBJ2-3; no firm D call. The CDR3 is made up of 12 amino acids. Germline lookup yields CDR1 SQVTM and CDR2 ANQGSEA. The V and J ends lost 3 bases and 6 bases respectively, with 10 bases between them.

V is TRBV9 and J is TRBJ2-3; TRBD2 aligns across 12 bases. V dropped 4 bases and J dropped 0; count of bases not matched to a gene: 15. The V gene's germline CDR1 is SGDLS and CDR2 YYNGEE. The CDR3 covers 20 residues. The CDR3 loop reads CASSPRGRTSGISSTDTQYF. DNA for the CDR3: TGTGCCAGCAGCCCTCGAGGTCGGACTAGCGGGATTTCTAGCACAGATACGCAGTATTTT. The full variable domain, in which reference TRBV9 and TRBJ2-3 provide the parts outside the CDR3, is DSGVTQTPKHLITATGQRVTLRCSPRSGDLSVYWYQQSLDQGLQFLIQYYNGEERAKGNILERFSAQQFPDLHSELNLSSLELGDSALYFCASSPRGRTSGISSTDTQYFGPGTRLTVL.

The rearrangement links TRBV28 to TRBJ1-1, with TRBD1 matching 10 bases. With 7 bases clipped from V and 5 bases from J, the junction kept 10 bases outside the gene matches. The CDR3 extends over 15 amino acids. Germline loops: CDR1 MDHEN, CDR2 SYDVKM. The CDR3 nucleotides read TGTGCCAGCACCCCGACAGGGGGCGCGGGAACTGAAGCTTTCTTT. Translated, it gives CASTPTGGAGTEAFF.

By sample share, this clone is large. V usage is TRBV7-6 and J usage is TRBJ2-7; the D gene is possibly TRBD2 (6 bases). The V end was cut by 1 base, the J end by 0 bases, with 7 bases between. The CDR3 spans 14 residues. Germline V gives CDR1 SGHVS, CDR2 FNYEAQ. CDR3 amino acids: CASSLEEGSYEQYF. In DNA form, the CDR3 reads TGTGCCAGCAGCTTAGAGGAGGGCTCCTACGAGCAGTACTTC.

This clone was observed a few times. The V and J genes are TRBV6-6 and TRBJ2-7; 9 bases agree with TRBD1. Per germline, CDR1 MNHNY and CDR2 SVGAGI (reference sequence). The CDR3 sequence is 15 residues long. V shed 6 bases, J shed 4 bases, and the junction held 10 bases outside the gene matches. The chain's CDR3 is CASSETGGVMYEQYF. The DNA of the CDR3 is TGTGCCAGCAGCGAAACAGGGGGCGTAATGTACGAGCAGTACTTC.

V and J are TRBV13 and TRBJ2-3, with 14 bases aligning to TRBD2. Germline CDR1 is PRHDT and CDR2 is FYEKMQ (reference sequence). The CDR3 spans 15 residues. The V gene end was trimmed by 4 bases and the J gene end by 9 bases; junction bases not matched to a gene: 6. This chain's CDR3 is CASSSRGLAGATQYF. DNA for the CDR3: TGTGCCAGCAGCTCACGGGGACTAGCGGGAGCCACGCAGTATTTT.

The chain employs TRBV25-1 and TRBJ2-2; D unresolved. V lost 3 bases and J 4 bases, leaving 15 bases between the germline ends. The CDR3 totals 16 residues. Germline V gene data show CDR1 as MGHDK and CDR2 as SYGVNS. The CDR3 reads CASSDPRRARTGELFF. The CDR3 DNA follows: TGTGCCAGCAGTGATCCCCGCCGGGCCCGCACCGGGGAGCTGTTTTTT.

The chain has TRBV19 and TRBJ2-7; D unclear. Germline lookup yields CDR1 LNHDA and CDR2 SQIVND (reference sequence). The V end lost 5 bases, the J end lost 2 bases, and 16 bases lay between the germline ends. CDR3 length equals 15 residues. The CDR3 sequence: CASSPLSSRTYEQYF. CDR3 coding DNA: TGTGCCAGTAGTCCGTTGAGTTCCCGAACCTACGAGCAGTACTTC.

The chain uses TRBV28 and TRBJ2-7; a possible D gene is TRBD1 (5 bases). In germline, CDR1 is MDHEN, CDR2 SYDVKM. V lost 2 bases to trimming and J lost 1 base, with 12 bases between them. CDR3 size: 15 residues. CDR3 sequence: CASSLGRVGSYEQYF. The DNA for the CDR3 is TGTGCCAGCAGTTTAGGCAGGGTTGGTTCCTACGAGCAGTACTTC.

CDR3 protein: CASSIRGADTQYF. In DNA form, the CDR3 reads TGTGCCAGCAGCATTAGGGGAGCAGATACGCAGTATTTT. The V call is TRBV2, the J call TRBJ2-3; either TRBD1 or TRBD2 may fit D (5 bases each). Trimming removed 6 bases from V and 4 bases from J, with 11 bases in between. Germline assignment: CDR1 SNHLY and CDR2 FYNNEI. This CDR3 contains 13 residues.

This chain joins TRBV11-2 and TRBJ2-7; D gene uncertain. CDR3 length: 13 amino acids. V lost 0 bases, J lost 5 bases, and 8 bases lay in between. The V gene's germline CDR1 is SGHAT and CDR2 FQNNGV. CDR3 amino acids: CASSLELADEQYF. CDR3 DNA: TGTGCCAGCAGCTTAGAGTTGGCGGACGAGCAGTACTTC. Looking up the rest from reference TRBV11-2 and TRBJ2-7 gives the full variable domain: EAGVAQSPRYKIIEKRQSVAFWCNPISGHATLYWYQQILGQGPKLLIQFQNNGVVDDSQLPKDRFSAERLKGVDSTLKIQPAKLEDSAVYLCASSLELADEQYFGPGTRLTVT.

V gene TRBV4-3 combines with J gene TRBJ2-1; 10 bases are a match to TRBD2. Germline CDR1 reads LGHNA; CDR2 reads YSLEER. Trimming took 2 bases from V and 10 from J; bases not matched to a gene: 14. The CDR3 length is 17 residues. CDR3 loop: CASSQHLRRTSGGEQFF. The CDR3 bases are TGCGCCAGCAGCCAACACCTCCGCCGGACTAGCGGCGGGGAGCAGTTCTTC.

This clone came up a few times. The rearrangement joins TRBV5-6 to TRBJ1-5, with D maybe TRBD1 (6 bases). V was trimmed by 2 bases and J by 0 bases, leaving 18 bases between them. There are 18 residues in the CDR3. Germline V gives CDR1 SGHDT, CDR2 YYEEEE. The DNA of the CDR3 is TGTGCCAGCAGCTTCAGAGGCAGGGGCGGCGATAGCAATCAGCCCCAGCATTTT. This encodes CASSFRGRGGDSNQPQHF.

To note about this clone: This sample also contains other DNA sequences that code for the same CDR3. The rearrangement uses TRBV12-5 and TRBJ1-3, with 7 nucleotides matching TRBD1. The CDR3 is 17 amino acids. J was trimmed by 2 bases and V by 0 bases; bases with no gene match: 7. The V gene's germline CDR1 is LGHNT and CDR2 FRNRAP. In DNA form, the CDR3 reads TGTGCTAGTGGTTTGGTGCGGACTACAGGGGCTGGAAACACCATATATTTT. It codes for CASGLVRTTGAGNTIYF.

The rearrangement joins TRBV11-2 to TRBJ2-5; D possibly uses TRBD1 or TRBD2 (5 bases each). Germline assignment: CDR1 SGHAT and CDR2 FQNNGV. This CDR3 has 15 amino acids. Deletions cut 5 bases from V and 2 bases from J, with 15 bases between. The CDR3 sequence is CASSPVGADQETQYF. CDR3 in DNA: TGTGCCAGCAGCCCAGTCGGGGCAGATCAAGAGACCCAGTACTTC.

This clone was detected only once. This chain connects TRBV5-4 to TRBJ1-5; 7 bases are a match to TRBD1. The CDR3 runs 13 residues. Losses at the gene ends were 3 bases for V and 9 bases for J; bases not matched to a gene: 6. Looked up from germline, CDR1 is SGHNT and CDR2 is YYREEE (reference sequence). CDR3 DNA: TGTGCCAGCAGCTGGGACAGTTCCGGGCCCCAGCATTTT. Its translation is CASSWDSSGPQHF.

The chain employs TRBV27 and TRBJ1-1; no firm D call. Germline V gene data show CDR1 as MNHEY and CDR2 as SMNVEV (reference sequence). Trimming cost V 3 bases and J 1 base, with 6 bases left between them. The CDR3 consists of 13 residues. The DNA for the CDR3 is TGTGCCAGCAGTTTTCCAGGGAACACTGAAGCTTTCTTT. Translated, it gives CASSFPGNTEAFF.

The chain carries TRBV5-4 and TRBJ2-7, with D possibly TRBD1 on 6 matching bases. This CDR3 has 16 residues. Trimming left V 4 bases short and J 0 bases short, with 17 bases between. Germline-derived CDR1 and CDR2 are SGHNT and YYREEE (reference sequence). Here the CDR3 reads CASSQAGTGSSYEQYF. DNA of the CDR3: TGTGCCAGCAGCCAGGCCGGTACAGGGAGCTCCTACGAGCAGTACTTC. The full variable domain, completed using reference TRBV5-4 and TRBJ2-7, is ETGVTQSPTHLIKTRGQQVTLRCSSQSGHNTVSWYQQALGQGPQFIFQYYREEENGRGNFPPRFSGLQFPNYSSELNVNALELDDSALYLCASSQAGTGSSYEQYFGPGTRLTVT.

V usage is TRBV4-3 and J usage is TRBJ2-2; D is ambiguous. The germline V gene has CDR1 LGHNA and CDR2 YSLEER. Trimming removed 2 bases at V and 5 bases at J, with 6 bases between. The CDR3 runs 13 residues. The CDR3 bases are TGCGCCAGCAGCCAACAAGGGACCGGGGAGCTGTTTTTT. Its translation: CASSQQGTGELFF.

V gene TRBV6-4 combines with J gene TRBJ2-1, with D perhaps TRBD2 (6 bases). The V gene lost 2 bases and the J gene lost 8 bases, with 19 bases spanning the gap. The CDR3 contains 16 residues. Germline-derived CDR1 and CDR2 are MRHNA and SNTAGT. The CDR3 loop reads CASSDTLRGSGDEQFF. The CDR3 DNA sequence: TGTGCCAGCAGTGACACCCTCCGTGGGTCGGGGGATGAGCAGTTCTTC.

The chain combines TRBV10-2 with TRBJ2-7; D might be TRBD1 or TRBD2, each matching 6 bases. Germline CDR1 WSHSY, CDR2 SAAADI. This CDR3 comprises 15 residues. The V gene lost 6 bases and the J gene lost 5 bases, with 20 bases spanning the gap. The CDR3 loop is CASSPRGGAGNEQYF. Written as DNA, the CDR3 is TGCGCCAGCAGCCCCAGGGGTGGGGCGGGGAACGAGCAGTACTTC.

The CDR3 spells CSGFDGSGELFF. Written as DNA, the CDR3 is TGCAGCGGATTCGACGGATCCGGGGAGCTGTTTTTT. The J gene is TRBJ2-2, the V gene TRBV29-1; D unclear. With 7 bases removed from V and 6 bases from J, the gap between germline ends came to 12 bases. CDR1 SQVTM and CDR2 ANQGSEA come from the germline V gene. CDR3 length: 12 amino acids.

The rearrangement links TRBV30 to TRBJ1-5; TRBD1 agrees at 12 bases. Per germline, CDR1 GTSNPN and CDR2 SVGIG (reference sequence). This CDR3 comprises 17 residues. J lost 6 bases, V lost 1 base, and 10 bases had no gene match. The CDR3 here is CAWSAPPGTGGGQPQHF. The CDR3 DNA reads TGTGCCTGGAGTGCCCCCCCTGGGACAGGGGGCGGTCAGCCCCAGCATTTT.